Shown below are 25 T cell receptor beta chains from a single sample sequenced in a study of blood T cells in healthy people across ages. A J-beta primer mix and a sample-barcoded 5' primer were used in a second PCR of roughly 6 to 12 cycles. TCRdb called the 5' RACE reads again in MiXCR, with one record for every CDR3 protein. The table includes 780,000 or so distinct CDR3 sequences, around three fifths detected once. The specimen was blood. The receptors shown here come from a man aged 35 to 55 in good health.

This clonotype was detected only a few times. This chain links TRBV28 with TRBJ2-7, with unresolved D. The tail of the sequence fits TRBJ2-5 better, so the J call may be wrong. This CDR3 has 14 residues. Germline V gene sequence: CDR1 MDHEN, CDR2 SYDVKM. The DNA for the CDR3 is TGTGCCAGCAGTACCCTGAGACTGCGGGAGACCCAGTACTTC. Its protein is CASSTLRLRETQYF.

The table lists this clonotype with a few counts. The J gene is TRBJ2-3, the V gene TRBV7-9; 7 bases agree with TRBD1. CDR3 length equals 14 residues. CDR1 and CDR2 (germline): SEHNR, FQNEAQ (reference sequence). The ends lost 5 bases at V and 4 bases at J; junction bases unmatched: 6. The CDR3 region is CASSPGQAADTQYF. The CDR3 nucleotides read TGTGCCAGCAGCCCCGGACAGGCGGCAGATACGCAGTATTTT.

This clonotype was picked up a small number of times. The V gene is TRBV6-2 or TRBV6-3, the J gene TRBJ2-3, with D unresolved. The length of the CDR3 is 12 residues. The ends were cut back, 6 bases at V and 4 bases at J, with 8 bases in the middle. CDR1 is MNHEY, CDR2 SVGEGT, per germline. The DNA for the CDR3 is TGTGCCAGCAGAAGGACCCCAGATACGCAGTATTTT. Translation: CASRRTPDTQYF.

The chain employs TRBV2 and TRBJ1-3, with TRBD1 as a possible D gene (5 bases). V was pared by 8 bases and J by 2 bases, with 10 bases between. Germline V lookup: CDR1 SNHLY, CDR2 FYNNEI. This CDR3 comprises 13 residues. The DNA of the CDR3 is TGTGCCAGCCGGGGAGGGGCTGGAAACACCATATATTTT. Amino acids: CASRGGAGNTIYF.

The chain carries TRBV25-1 and TRBJ2-7; 7 positions agree with TRBD1. Germline lookup yields CDR1 MGHDK and CDR2 SYGVNS. This CDR3 has 14 amino acids. Germline trimming cut 6 bases from V and 2 bases from J; bases unmatched to any gene: 7. The CDR3 here is CASRMGQQTYEQYF. DNA for the CDR3: TGTGCCAGCAGGATGGGACAGCAAACCTACGAGCAGTACTTC.

The chain is built from TRBV7-2 and TRBJ2-7; the D gene could be TRBD1 or TRBD2 (5 bases each). V lost 5 bases, J lost 2 bases, and 16 bases lay in between. CDR1 SGHTA and CDR2 FQGNSA come from the germline V gene. The CDR3 extends over 15 amino acids. The CDR3 loop is CASSPGTGPPYEQYF. The CDR3, as DNA: TGTGCCAGCAGCCCCGGGACGGGTCCACCCTACGAGCAGTACTTC.

This clonotype appeared a single time. The chain is built from TRBV7-8 and TRBJ2-7, with TRBD2 matching 10 bases. Trimming took 1 base from V and 3 from J; bases not matched to a gene: 24. The CDR3 has 22 residues. CDR1 and CDR2 (germline): SGHVS, FQNEAQ. CDR3 bases: TGTGCCAGCAGCTTAGGAAGACAGGGCCGTAGGGCTAGCGGGAGAACGGGCTACGAGCAGTACTTC. Protein product: CASSLGRQGRRASGRTGYEQYF.

This clonotype was counted only a few times. The rearrangement uses TRBV7-9 and TRBJ2-3, with D unresolved. Germline lookup yields CDR1 SEHNR and CDR2 FQNEAQ (reference sequence). The CDR3 loop spans 15 amino acids. Deletions cut 1 base from V and 4 bases from J, with 12 bases between. CDR3 bases: TGTGCCAGCAGCTTAGTCTTAGGTTTAGCAGATACGCAGTATTTT. Its translation is CASSLVLGLADTQYF.

V gene TRBV29-1 combines with J gene TRBJ2-1; tentatively, D is TRBD1 (7 bases). CDR3 length: 16 residues. Germline-derived CDR1 and CDR2 are SQVTM and ANQGSEA. V lost 4 bases and J lost 4, with 20 bases in between. CDR3 coding DNA: TGCAGCGTTGTGGGCGACAGGGACTTTAAATACAATGAGCAGTTCTTC. Its translation: CSVVGDRDFKYNEQFF.

The chain links TRBV29-1 to TRBJ1-5; D possibly corresponds to TRBD1 (6 bases). Germline CDR1 SQVTM, CDR2 ANQGSEA. This CDR3 spans 15 amino acids. The ends were cut back, 4 bases at V and 0 bases at J, with 13 bases in the middle. CDR3 loop: CSVAAGQLSNQPQHF. CDR3 in DNA: TGCAGCGTTGCCGCAGGACAGCTTAGCAATCAGCCCCAGCATTTT.

The chain couples TRBV28 to TRBJ2-1; perhaps D is TRBD1 or TRBD2 (5 bases each). Trimming took off 8 bases at V and 1 base at J, with 15 bases between the two ends. Germline values: CDR1 MDHEN, CDR2 SYDVKM. CDR3 size: 15 residues. CDR3: CASPPGGASYNEQFF. CDR3 coding DNA: TGTGCCAGCCCCCCTGGGGGAGCGTCCTACAATGAGCAGTTCTTC.

This chain uses TRBV5-5 with TRBJ2-1; the match to TRBD2 covers 16 bases. V lost 3 bases, J lost 5 bases, and 8 bases stayed unmatched. Germline CDR1 and CDR2: SGHKS and YYEKEE (reference sequence). The CDR3 totals 18 residues. The CDR3 DNA is TGTGCCAGCAGCTATGGGACTAGCGGGGGGGCCATCGACAATGAGCAGTTCTTC. This codes for CASSYGTSGGAIDNEQFF.

V is TRBV4-2 and J is TRBJ2-3; 7 bases agree with TRBD2. The CDR3 has 16 residues. Germline lookup yields CDR1 LGHNA and CDR2 YNFKEQ. Trimming removed 4 bases from V and 3 bases from J; junction bases left unmatched: 10. The CDR3 DNA reads TGTGCCAGCAGCCCGGTCGGACTAGGGTATACAGATACGCAGTATTTT. Encoded protein: CASSPVGLGYTDTQYF.

This chain links TRBV12-3 or TRBV12-4 with TRBJ2-4; either TRBD1 or TRBD2 may fit D (7 bases each). This CDR3 region has 17 residues. V lost 7 bases and J 4 bases, leaving 23 bases between the germline ends. The CDR3 spells CASIFKGAGREKNIQYF. The CDR3 nucleotides read TGTGCCAGCATTTTTAAGGGGGCAGGGCGGGAGAAAAACATTCAGTACTTC.

The V and J genes are TRBV11-2 and TRBJ2-5; TRBD1 agrees at 10 bases. With the DNA end fitting TRBJ2-7 better, the J assignment may be wrong. Looked up from germline, CDR1 is SGHAT and CDR2 is FQNNGV. The CDR3 covers 15 residues. The CDR3 coding sequence is TGTGCCAGCAGCTTAAATCGGACAGGGGGCTACGAGCAGTACTTC. It is translated as CASSLNRTGGYEQYF.

V usage is TRBV6-2 or TRBV6-3 and J usage is TRBJ2-7, with 7 bases that match TRBD1. Germline lookup yields CDR1 MNHEY and CDR2 SVGEGT. Trimming cost V 0 bases and J 3 bases; bases outside gene matches: 14. CDR3 length: 18 amino acids. The CDR3 region is CASSYSITAGTDYYEQYF. CDR3 sequence (DNA): TGTGCCAGCAGTTACTCGATTACCGCCGGGACAGACTACTACGAGCAGTACTTC.

The chain has TRBV20-1 and TRBJ1-6; 11 nucleotides line up with TRBD1. Trimming removed 5 bases from V and 9 bases from J; junction bases left unmatched: 9. CDR1 and CDR2 from the germline V gene are DFQATT and SNEGSKA (reference sequence). CDR3 length: 15 amino acids. The CDR3 DNA follows: TGCAGTGCTGGATATCCCGGGACAGGGGGTTCACCCCTCCACTTT. Encoded protein: CSAGYPGTGGSPLHF.

Details on this clonotype: At one of its ends the junction is not consistent with the germline gene, which may arise from a read error. The V gene is TRBV28, the J gene TRBJ2-3; D ambiguous. Germline CDR1 is MDHEN and CDR2 is SYDVKM. The CDR3 totals 13 residues. Here the CDR3 reads CASSPLSTDTQCF. As DNA, the CDR3 is TGTGCCAGCAGTCCCTTGAGCACAGATACGCAGTGTTTT.

This clonotype was detected only a few times. The chain couples TRBV12-5 to TRBJ2-1; no definite D call. Germline V gene lookup returns CDR1 LGHNT and CDR2 FRNRAP. The CDR3 has 13 amino acids. The ends were cut back, 7 bases at V and 6 bases at J, with 13 bases in the middle. The CDR3 coding sequence is TGTGCTAGTGCCTCAACCAATTCCAATGAGCAGTTCTTC. As protein: CASASTNSNEQFF. The whole variable domain, remainder taken from reference TRBV12-5 and TRBJ2-1, is DARVTQTPRHKVTEMGQEVTMRCQPILGHNTVFWYRQTMMQGLELLAYFRNRAPLDDSGMPKDRFSAEMPDATLATLKIQPSEPRDSAVYFCASASTNSNEQFFGPGTRLTVL.

The gene calls are TRBV5-5 and TRBJ2-7; perhaps D is TRBD1 or TRBD2 (5 bases each). V was pared by 5 bases and J by 4 bases, with 16 bases between. This CDR3 has 14 amino acids. CDR1 is SGHKS and CDR2 is YYEKEE in the germline V gene (reference sequence). CDR3 protein: CASSPGTGLYEQYF. The CDR3 DNA is TGTGCCAGCAGTCCCGGGACCGGGCTATACGAGCAGTACTTC.

This clonotype occurred a few times. The rearrangement joins TRBV28 to TRBJ2-2; 7 bases align to TRBD2. There are 15 residues in the CDR3. The germline V gene encodes CDR1 MDHEN and CDR2 SYDVKM. The junction had 7 bases not matched to a gene; V was cut back by 2 bases and J by 7 bases. The DNA of the CDR3 is TGTGCCAGCAGTTTAAGTCCCCCGGGGGGCGGGGAGCTGTTTTTT. Its protein is CASSLSPPGGGELFF.

The J gene is TRBJ1-1, the V gene TRBV11-2, with TRBD1 matching over 12 bases. This CDR3 comprises 16 residues. After removal of 6 bases from V and 1 base from J, the junction contained 6 bases not matched to a gene. Germline CDR1 reads SGHAT; CDR2 reads FQNNGV. CDR3 coding DNA: TGTGCCAGCAGGATGGGACAGGGGGCGAAGAACACTGAAGCTTTCTTT. Translating it yields CASRMGQGAKNTEAFF.

V usage is TRBV20-1 and J usage is TRBJ2-2, with a possible D match to TRBD1 (6 bases). With 4 bases removed from V and 0 bases from J, the gap between germline ends came to 12 bases. CDR3 length: 15 residues. Looked up from germline, CDR1 is DFQATT and CDR2 is SNEGSKA (reference sequence). The CDR3 here is CSATGVAPNTGELFF. The CDR3 DNA reads as TGCAGTGCTACAGGGGTAGCCCCGAACACCGGGGAGCTGTTTTTT.

This clonotype was seen at least ten times. V is TRBV6-2 or TRBV6-3 and J is TRBJ2-7; D is uncertain. The CDR3 runs 11 residues. CDR1 MNHEY and CDR2 SVGEGT come from the germline V gene. The ends were cut back, 6 bases at V and 2 bases at J, with 5 bases in the middle. The CDR3 sequence: CASSRTYEQYF. CDR3 coding DNA: TGTGCCAGCAGCCGGACCTACGAGCAGTACTTC.

The chain links TRBV4-2 to TRBJ1-2; D gene uncertain. The germline V gene encodes CDR1 LGHNA and CDR2 YNFKEQ. This CDR3 has 19 residues. V lost 1 base and J 0 bases, leaving 21 bases between the germline ends. CDR3 amino acids: CASSQVTIITAVANYGYTF. In DNA form, the CDR3 reads TGTGCCAGCAGCCAAGTGACAATCATTACGGCCGTAGCTAACTATGGCTACACCTTC.